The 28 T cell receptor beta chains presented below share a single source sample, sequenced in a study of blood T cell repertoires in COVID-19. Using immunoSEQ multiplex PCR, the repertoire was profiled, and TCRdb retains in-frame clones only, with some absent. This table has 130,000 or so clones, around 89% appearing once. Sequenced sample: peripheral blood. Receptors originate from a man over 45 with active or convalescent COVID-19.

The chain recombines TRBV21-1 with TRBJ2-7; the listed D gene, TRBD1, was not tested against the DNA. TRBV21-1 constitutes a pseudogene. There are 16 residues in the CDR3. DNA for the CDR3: TGTGCCAGCAGCAAAGATCAGGGGACCTCCAATTACGAGCAGTACTTC. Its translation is CASSKDQGTSNYEQYF.

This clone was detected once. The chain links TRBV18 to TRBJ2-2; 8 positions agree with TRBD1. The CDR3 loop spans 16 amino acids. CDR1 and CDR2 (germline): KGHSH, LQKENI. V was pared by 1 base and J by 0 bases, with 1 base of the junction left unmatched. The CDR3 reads CASSPQDRANTGELFF. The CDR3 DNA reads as TGTGCCAGCTCACCACAGGACAGGGCGAACACCGGGGAGCTGTTTTTT.

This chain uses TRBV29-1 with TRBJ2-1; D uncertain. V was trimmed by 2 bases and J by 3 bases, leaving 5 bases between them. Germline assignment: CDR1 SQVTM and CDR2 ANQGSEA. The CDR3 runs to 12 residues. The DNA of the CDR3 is TGCAGCGTTGAACCAGTCTACAATGAGCAGTTCTTC. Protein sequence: CSVEPVYNEQFF.

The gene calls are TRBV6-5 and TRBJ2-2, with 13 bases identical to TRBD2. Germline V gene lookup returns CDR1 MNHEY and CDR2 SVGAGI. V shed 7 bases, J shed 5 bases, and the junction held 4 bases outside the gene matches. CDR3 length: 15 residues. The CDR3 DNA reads TGTGCCAGCACCCCGGGACTAGCGGGAACCGGGGAGCTGTTTTTT. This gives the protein CASTPGLAGTGELFF.

The CDR3 loop reads CASTRLASTDTQYF. The CDR3 DNA reads as TGTGCCAGCACCCGACTAGCAAGCACAGATACGCAGTATTTT. The chain uses TRBV6-5 and TRBJ2-3; 7 bases match TRBD2. This CDR3 is 14 amino acids long. The J segment lost 0 bases and the V segment lost 7 bases, leaving 4 bases of the junction unmatched. The germline V gene has CDR1 MNHEY and CDR2 SVGAGI.

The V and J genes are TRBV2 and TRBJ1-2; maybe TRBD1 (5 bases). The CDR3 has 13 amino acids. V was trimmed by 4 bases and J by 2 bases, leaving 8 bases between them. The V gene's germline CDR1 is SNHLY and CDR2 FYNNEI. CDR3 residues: CASSVRQNYGYTF. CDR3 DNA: TGTGCCAGCAGTGTGAGACAGAACTATGGCTACACCTTC.

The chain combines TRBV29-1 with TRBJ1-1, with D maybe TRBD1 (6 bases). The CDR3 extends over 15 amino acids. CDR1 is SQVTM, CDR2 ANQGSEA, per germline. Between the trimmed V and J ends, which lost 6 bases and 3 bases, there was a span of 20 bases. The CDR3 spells CSVLTRQVGHTEAFF. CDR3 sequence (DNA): TGCAGCGTACTTACCAGACAGGTCGGGCACACTGAAGCTTTCTTT.

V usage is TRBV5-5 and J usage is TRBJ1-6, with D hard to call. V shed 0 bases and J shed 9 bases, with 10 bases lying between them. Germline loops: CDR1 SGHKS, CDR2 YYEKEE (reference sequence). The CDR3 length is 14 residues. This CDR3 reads CASSLGALVSPLHF. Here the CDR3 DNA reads TGTGCCAGCAGCTTGGGGGCGTTGGTTTCACCCCTCCACTTT. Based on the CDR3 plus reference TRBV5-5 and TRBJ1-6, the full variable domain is DAGVTQSPTHLIKTRGQQVTLRCSPISGHKSVSWYQQVLGQGPQFIFQYYEKEERGRGNFPDRFSARQFPNYSSELNVNALLLGDSALYLCASSLGALVSPLHFGNGTRLTVT.

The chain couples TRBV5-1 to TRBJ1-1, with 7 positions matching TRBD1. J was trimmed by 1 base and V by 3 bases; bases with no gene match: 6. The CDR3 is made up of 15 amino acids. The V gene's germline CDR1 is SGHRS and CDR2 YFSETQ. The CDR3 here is CASSYQGQENTEAFF. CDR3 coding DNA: TGCGCCAGCAGCTACCAAGGACAGGAGAACACTGAAGCTTTCTTT.

CDR3 coding DNA: TGTGCCAGCAGTCCAAGACAGGTTCCCCAGGGTGGCTACACCTTC. Translation: CASSPRQVPQGGYTF. This chain uses TRBV27 with TRBJ1-2, with a weak D call TRBD1 (6 bases). V lost 5 bases to trimming and J lost 7 bases, with 20 bases between them. CDR3 length equals 15 residues. Germline-derived CDR1 and CDR2 are MNHEY and SMNVEV (reference sequence).

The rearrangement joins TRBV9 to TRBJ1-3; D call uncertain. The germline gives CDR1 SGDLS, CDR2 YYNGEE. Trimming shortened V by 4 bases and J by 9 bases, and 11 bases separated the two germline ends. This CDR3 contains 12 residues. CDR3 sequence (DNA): TGTGCCAGCAGCCCCGATTCGGGCACCATATATTTT. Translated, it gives CASSPDSGTIYF.

The CDR3 bases are TGTGCCAGCAGGTTGGACAGCGGAAACACCATATATTTT. This codes for CASRLDSGNTIYF. This rearrangement joins TRBV2 to TRBJ1-3; possible D gene TRBD1, 6 bases. Germline loops: CDR1 SNHLY, CDR2 FYNNEI. Trimming left V 6 bases short and J 4 bases short, with 10 bases between. There are 13 residues in the CDR3.

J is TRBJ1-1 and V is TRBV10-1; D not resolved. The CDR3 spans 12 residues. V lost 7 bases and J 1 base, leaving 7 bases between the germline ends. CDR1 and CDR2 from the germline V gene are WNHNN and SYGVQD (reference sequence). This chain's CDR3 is CASMGRNTEAFF. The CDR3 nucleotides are TGCGCCAGCATGGGCAGGAACACTGAAGCTTTCTTT.

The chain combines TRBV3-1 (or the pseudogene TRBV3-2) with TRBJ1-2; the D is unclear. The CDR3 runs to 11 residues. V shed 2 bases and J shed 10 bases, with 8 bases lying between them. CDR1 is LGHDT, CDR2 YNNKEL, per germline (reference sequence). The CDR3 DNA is TGTGCCAGCAGCCAAAAGACTAACTACACCTTC. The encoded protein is CASSQKTNYTF.

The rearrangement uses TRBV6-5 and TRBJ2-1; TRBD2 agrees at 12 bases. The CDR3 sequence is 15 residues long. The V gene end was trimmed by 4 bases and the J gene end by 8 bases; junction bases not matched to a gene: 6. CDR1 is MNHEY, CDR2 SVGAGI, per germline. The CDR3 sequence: CASSSRTSGNHEQFF. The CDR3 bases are TGTGCCAGCAGTTCTCGGACTAGCGGGAATCATGAGCAGTTCTTC.

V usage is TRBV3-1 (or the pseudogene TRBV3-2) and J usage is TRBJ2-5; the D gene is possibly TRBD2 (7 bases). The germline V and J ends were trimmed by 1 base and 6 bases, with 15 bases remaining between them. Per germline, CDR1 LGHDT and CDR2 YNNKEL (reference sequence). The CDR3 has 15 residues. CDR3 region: CASSQVLGGPQTQYF. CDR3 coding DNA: TGTGCCAGCAGCCAAGTTTTGGGGGGGCCTCAGACCCAGTACTTC.

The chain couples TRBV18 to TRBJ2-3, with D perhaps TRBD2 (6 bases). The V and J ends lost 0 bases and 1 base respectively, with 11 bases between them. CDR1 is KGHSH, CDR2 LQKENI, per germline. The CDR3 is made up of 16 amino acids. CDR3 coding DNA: TGTGCCAGCTCACCACCTGGTCAGCGGGGCACAGATACGCAGTATTTT. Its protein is CASSPPGQRGTDTQYF.

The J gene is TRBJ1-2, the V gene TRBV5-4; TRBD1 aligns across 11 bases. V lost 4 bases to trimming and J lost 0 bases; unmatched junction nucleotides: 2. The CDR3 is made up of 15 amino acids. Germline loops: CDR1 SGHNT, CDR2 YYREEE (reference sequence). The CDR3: CASSGTGGTNYGYTF. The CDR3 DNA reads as TGTGCCAGCAGCGGGACAGGGGGGACTAACTATGGCTACACCTTC.

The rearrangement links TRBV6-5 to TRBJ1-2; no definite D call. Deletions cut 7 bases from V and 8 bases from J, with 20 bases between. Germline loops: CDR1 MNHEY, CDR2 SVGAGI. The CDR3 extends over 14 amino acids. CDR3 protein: CASNSRVGFEGYTF. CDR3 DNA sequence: TGTGCCAGCAATTCGAGGGTTGGGTTTGAGGGCTACACCTTC.

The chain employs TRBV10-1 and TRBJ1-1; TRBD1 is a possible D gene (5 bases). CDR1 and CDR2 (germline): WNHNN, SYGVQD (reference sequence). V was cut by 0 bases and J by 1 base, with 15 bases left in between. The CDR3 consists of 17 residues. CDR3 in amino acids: CASSESIDSDGNTEAFF. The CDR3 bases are TGCGCCAGCAGTGAGTCGATTGACAGCGACGGGAACACTGAAGCTTTCTTT.

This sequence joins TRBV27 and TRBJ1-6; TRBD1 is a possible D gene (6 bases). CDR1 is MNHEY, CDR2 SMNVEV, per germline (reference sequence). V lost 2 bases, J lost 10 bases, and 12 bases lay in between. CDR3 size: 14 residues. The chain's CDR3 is CASSLVGAWSPLHF. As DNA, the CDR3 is TGTGCCAGCAGTTTAGTGGGGGCATGGTCACCCCTCCACTTT.

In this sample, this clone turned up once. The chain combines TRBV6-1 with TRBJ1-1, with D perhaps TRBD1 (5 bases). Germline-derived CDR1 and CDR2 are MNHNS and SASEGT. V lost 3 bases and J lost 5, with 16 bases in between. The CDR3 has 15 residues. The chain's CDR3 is CASSDQGMERTEAFF. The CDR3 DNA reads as TGTGCCAGCAGTGATCAGGGAATGGAGAGGACTGAAGCTTTCTTT.

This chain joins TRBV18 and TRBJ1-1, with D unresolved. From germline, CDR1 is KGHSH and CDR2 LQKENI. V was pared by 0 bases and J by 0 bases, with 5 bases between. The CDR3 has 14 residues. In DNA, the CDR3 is TGTGCCAGCTCACCACCGGCCATGAACACTGAAGCTTTCTTT. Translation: CASSPPAMNTEAFF.

The CDR3 sequence: CASSPLRTGKTDTQYF. In nucleotides, the CDR3 is TGCGCCAGCAGTCCCCTGCGGACAGGGAAGACAGATACGCAGTATTTT. This chain joins TRBV23-1 and TRBJ2-3; TRBD1 aligns across 8 bases. TRBV23-1 is identified as an open reading frame with a role that is uncertain. With V trimmed by 4 bases and J by 3 bases, 9 bases remained unmatched. This CDR3 comprises 16 residues.

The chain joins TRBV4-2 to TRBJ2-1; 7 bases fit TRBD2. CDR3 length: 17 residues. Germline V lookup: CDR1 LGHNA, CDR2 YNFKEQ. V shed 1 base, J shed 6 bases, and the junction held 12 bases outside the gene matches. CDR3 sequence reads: CASSQGGGGRPPNEQFF. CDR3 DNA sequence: TGTGCCAGCAGCCAAGGGGGAGGCGGGAGACCCCCCAATGAGCAGTTCTTC.

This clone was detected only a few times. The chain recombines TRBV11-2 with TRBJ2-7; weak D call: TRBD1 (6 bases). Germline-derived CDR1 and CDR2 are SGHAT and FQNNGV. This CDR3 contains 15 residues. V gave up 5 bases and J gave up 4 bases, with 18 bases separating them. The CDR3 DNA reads TGTGCCAGCAGCACGGCCCGGGACACCCAATACGAGCAGTACTTC. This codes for CASSTARDTQYEQYF.

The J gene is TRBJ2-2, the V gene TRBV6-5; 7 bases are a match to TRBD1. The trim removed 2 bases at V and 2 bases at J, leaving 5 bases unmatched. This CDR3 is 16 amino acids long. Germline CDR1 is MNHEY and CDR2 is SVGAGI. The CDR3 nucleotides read TGTGCCAGCAGTTACATGGACAGGAGAAACACCGGGGAGCTGTTTTTT. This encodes CASSYMDRRNTGELFF.

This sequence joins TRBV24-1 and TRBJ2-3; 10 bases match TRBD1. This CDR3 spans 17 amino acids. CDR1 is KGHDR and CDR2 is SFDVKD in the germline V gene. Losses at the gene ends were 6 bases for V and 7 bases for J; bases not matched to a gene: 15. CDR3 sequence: CATSPDRGRAPVNTQYF. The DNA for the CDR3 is TGTGCCACCAGTCCCGACAGGGGGCGTGCGCCTGTTAATACGCAGTATTTT.